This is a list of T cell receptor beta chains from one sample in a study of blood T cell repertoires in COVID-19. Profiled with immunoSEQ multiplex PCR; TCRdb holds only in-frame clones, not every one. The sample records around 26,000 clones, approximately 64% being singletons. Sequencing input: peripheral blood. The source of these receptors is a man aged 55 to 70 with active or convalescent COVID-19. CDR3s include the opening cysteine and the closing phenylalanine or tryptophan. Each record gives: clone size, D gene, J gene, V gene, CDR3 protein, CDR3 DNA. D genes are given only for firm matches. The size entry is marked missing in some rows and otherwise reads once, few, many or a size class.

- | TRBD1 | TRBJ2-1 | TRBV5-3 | CARSLARPGTGGGTKDEQFF | TGTGCCAGAAGCTTGGCCCGTCCCGGGACAGGGGGGGGCACTAAGGATGAGCAGTTCTTC
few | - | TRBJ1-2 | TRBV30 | CAWKAVQDPYGYTF | TGTGCCTGGAAGGCCGTACAGGATCCCTATGGCTACACCTTC
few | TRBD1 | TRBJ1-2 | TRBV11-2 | CASSPPQGASGYTF | TGTGCCAGCAGCCCACCCCAGGGGGCGAGTGGCTACACCTTC
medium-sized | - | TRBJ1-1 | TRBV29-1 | CSVGGPGGSEAFF | TGCAGCGTTGGGGGCCCCGGGGGGTCTGAAGCTTTCTTT
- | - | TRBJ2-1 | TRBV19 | CASSMISPGGFSNEQFF | TGTGCCAGTAGTATGATATCCCCAGGGGGGTTTAGTAATGAGCAGTTCTTC
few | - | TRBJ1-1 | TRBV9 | CASSPRLVQVNTEAFF | TGTGCCAGCAGCCCCCGGCTGGTACAGGTGAACACTGAAGCTTTCTTT
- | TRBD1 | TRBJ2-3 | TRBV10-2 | CASITGAPTDTQYF | TGCGCCAGCATCACAGGGGCTCCCACAGATACGCAGTATTTT
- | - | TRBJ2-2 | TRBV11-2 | CASSLASSYTGELFF | TGTGCCAGCAGCTTAGCCAGTTCTTACACCGGGGAGCTGTTTTTT
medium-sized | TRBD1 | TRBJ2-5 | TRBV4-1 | CASSQGSVGDSYLETQYF | TGCGCCAGCAGCCAAGGGTCTGTGGGGGACAGTTATTTAGAGACCCAGTACTTC
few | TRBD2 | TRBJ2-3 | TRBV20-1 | CSASPFVAGVIDTQYF | TGCAGTGCTAGTCCCTTCGTAGCGGGAGTAATTGATACGCAGTATTTT
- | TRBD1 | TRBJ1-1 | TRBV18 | CASSPGQDTEAFF | TGTGCCAGCAGCCCGGGACAGGACACTGAAGCTTTCTTT
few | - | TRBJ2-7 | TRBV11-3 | CASSLDSYEQYF | TGTGCCAGCAGCTTAGACAGCTACGAGCAGTACTTC
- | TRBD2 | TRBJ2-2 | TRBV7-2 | CASSPGTSGSTGELFF | TGTGCCAGCAGCCCGGGGACTAGCGGGAGCACCGGGGAGCTGTTTTTT
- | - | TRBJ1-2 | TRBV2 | CASSERGGWGSNYGYTF | TGTGCCAGCAGTGAACGGGGAGGGTGGGGCTCTAACTATGGCTACACCTTC
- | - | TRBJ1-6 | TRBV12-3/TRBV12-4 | CASTLGGGSPLHF | TGTGCCAGCACCTTGGGGGGAGGTTCACCCCTCCACTTT
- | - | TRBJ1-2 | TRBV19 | CASSISATSGGYTF | TGTGCCAGTAGTATCTCGGCGACAAGTGGGGGCTACACCTTC
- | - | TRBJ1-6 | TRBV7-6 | CASSPGQSRNNSPLHF | TGTGCCAGCAGCCCTGGACAGTCCAGAAATAATTCACCCCTCCACTTT
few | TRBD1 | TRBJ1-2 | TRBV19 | CASTRPGTGKFVDYGYTF | TGTGCCAGTACTCGACCCGGGACAGGAAAATTTGTGGACTATGGCTACACCTTC
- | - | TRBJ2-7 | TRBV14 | CASSQQQGWQYF | TGTGCCAGCAGCCAACAGCAGGGATGGCAGTACTTC
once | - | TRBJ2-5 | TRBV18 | CASSPSRPPIFKETQYF | TGTGCCAGCTCACCAAGTCGCCCTCCTATCTTTAAAGAGACCCAGTACTTC
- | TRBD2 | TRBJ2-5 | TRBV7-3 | CASSLIGLAGEGETQYF | TGTGCCAGCAGCTTGATAGGACTAGCGGGAGAAGGAGAGACCCAGTACTTC
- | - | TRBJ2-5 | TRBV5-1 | CASSPQGDFVWETQYF | TGCGCCAGCAGCCCTCAAGGGGACTTCGTTTGGGAGACCCAGTACTTC
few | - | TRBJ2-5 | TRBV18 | CASSPGVKETQYF | TGTGCCAGCTCACCAGGAGTTAAAGAGACCCAGTACTTC
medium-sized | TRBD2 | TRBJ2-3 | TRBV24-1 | CATSQGFSGSGDTQYF | TGTGCCACCAGTCAGGGATTTAGCGGGAGCGGCGATACGCAGTATTTT
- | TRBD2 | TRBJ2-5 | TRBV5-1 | CASSSGTSASQETQYF | TGCGCCAGCAGCTCCGGGACTAGCGCAAGCCAAGAGACCCAGTACTTC
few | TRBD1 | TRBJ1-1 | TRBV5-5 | CASDRGLNTEAFF | TGTGCCAGCGACAGGGGATTGAACACTGAAGCTTTCTTT
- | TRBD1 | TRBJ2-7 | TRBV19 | CASRAGGSYEQYF | TGTGCCAGTAGGGCAGGGGGTTCCTACGAGCAGTACTTC
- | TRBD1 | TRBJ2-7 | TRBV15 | CATSRTGQGLGEQYF | TGTGCCACCAGCAGAACGGGACAGGGGCTGGGCGAGCAGTACTTC
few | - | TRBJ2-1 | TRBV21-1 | CASSKLVRGTRDKRVPNEQFF | TGTGCCAGCAGCAAATTGGTTCGAGGAACCCGGGACAAAAGGGTACCCAATGAGCAGTTCTTC
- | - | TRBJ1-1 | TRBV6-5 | CASSHTKGQNLPFF | TGTGCCAGCAGCCATACTAAAGGACAGAACCTGCCCTTCTTT
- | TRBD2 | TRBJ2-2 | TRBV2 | CASSVTSGSFTGELFF | TGTGCCAGCAGTGTGACTAGCGGGAGCTTCACCGGGGAGCTGTTTTTT
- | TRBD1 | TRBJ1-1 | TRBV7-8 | CASSFPPRDSRRTEAFF | TGTGCCAGCAGCTTCCCCCCGAGGGACAGCCGAAGAACTGAAGCTTTCTTT
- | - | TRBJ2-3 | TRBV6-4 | CASSHRDTDTQYF | TGTGCCAGCAGCCACCGGGACACAGATACGCAGTATTTT
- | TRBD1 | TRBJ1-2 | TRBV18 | CASSRGTGPNGYTF | TGTGCCAGCTCACGTGGGACAGGTCCCAATGGCTACACCTTC
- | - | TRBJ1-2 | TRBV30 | CAWSMGRGNYGYTF | TGTGCCTGGAGTATGGGGCGAGGTAACTATGGCTACACCTTC
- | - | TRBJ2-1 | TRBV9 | CASSEPSGSYNEQFF | TGTGCCAGCAGCGAGCCCAGCGGCTCCTACAATGAGCAGTTCTTC
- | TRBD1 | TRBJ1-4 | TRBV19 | CASFGQGNEKLFF | TGTGCCAGCTTCGGACAGGGCAATGAAAAACTGTTTTTT
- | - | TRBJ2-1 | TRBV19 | CASSFGYNEQFF | TGTGCCAGTAGTTTCGGGTACAATGAGCAGTTCTTC
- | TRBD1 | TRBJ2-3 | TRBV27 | CASSLTGYTDTQYF | TGTGCCAGCAGTTTGACAGGGTACACAGATACGCAGTATTTT
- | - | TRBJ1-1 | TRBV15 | CATSRDRGEAFF | TGTGCCACCAGCAGAGATAGGGGTGAAGCTTTCTTT